A single sample gave rise to the 31 T cell receptor beta chains below, sequenced in a study of T cell responses to AZD1222 COVID-19 vaccine listed by TCRdb under 2021. Library preparation was by the immunoSEQ multiplex PCR assay. This immuneACCESS table, as held by TCRdb, lists in-frame sequences with V and J called but not all clones. Of the missing ones, under half trace to an unresolved V gene in checked studies; the others have no known cause. The sample yields some 110,000 clones; 89% were counted once. The ten largest clones add up to 4.2% of the sample. The time point tag for this specimen amounts to: baseline before first vaccination. The sample was peripheral blood, taken on day 0 of AZD1222 vaccination. The receptor set was obtained from an adult in good health.

This clone has more than one count but fewer than ten. The chain couples TRBV6-2 or TRBV6-3 to TRBJ2-7, with 14 bases identical to TRBD2. The germline gives CDR1 MNHEY, CDR2 SVGEGT. V gave up 5 bases and J gave up 4 bases; unmatched junction bases: 1. This CDR3 comprises 14 residues. The CDR3 DNA follows: TGTGCCAGCAGTCGGACTAGCGGGGGGTACGAGCAGTACTTC. As protein: CASSRTSGGYEQYF.

This sequence joins TRBV7-9 and TRBJ1-4; 8 nucleotides align to TRBD1. From germline, CDR1 is SEHNR and CDR2 FQNEAQ (reference sequence). The CDR3 is 18 amino acids. V gave up 5 bases and J gave up 11 bases; unmatched junction bases: 22. The CDR3 coding sequence is TGTGCCAGCAGCCATAACCTCCCCGGACAGGGAATAATGAGGAAACTGTTTTTT. Translation: CASSHNLPGQGIMRKLFF.

The genes are TRBV5-8 and TRBJ1-1; D is uncertain. The germline CDR1 and CDR2 sequences are SGHTS and YDEGEE. Trimming removed 6 bases at V and 11 bases at J, with 23 bases between. CDR3 length equals 14 residues. In nucleotides, the CDR3 is TGTGCCAGCACCTTCAATGCCAGGCTCTCTCCGGCTTTCTTT. This codes for CASTFNARLSPAFF.

The chain has TRBV11-2 and TRBJ2-7; D is uncertain. Looked up from germline, CDR1 is SGHAT and CDR2 is FQNNGV. CDR3 size: 13 residues. V dropped 5 bases and J dropped 0 bases, with 8 bases sitting between them. The CDR3 loop reads CASSPRTSYEQYF. CDR3 nucleotide sequence: TGTGCCAGCAGCCCCAGGACCTCCTACGAGCAGTACTTC. The full variable domain, completed using reference TRBV11-2 and TRBJ2-7, is EAGVAQSPRYKIIEKRQSVAFWCNPISGHATLYWYQQILGQGPKLLIQFQNNGVVDDSQLPKDRFSAERLKGVDSTLKIQPAKLEDSAVYLCASSPRTSYEQYFGPGTRLTVT.

The chain joins TRBV2 to TRBJ2-3; D call uncertain. The germline V gene encodes CDR1 SNHLY and CDR2 FYNNEI. Trimming pared 1 base from V and 6 bases from J, leaving 8 bases between. The CDR3 has 13 residues. CDR3: CASSEDIGDTQYF. CDR3 DNA: TGTGCCAGCAGTGAAGATATTGGGGATACGCAGTATTTT.

This chain joins TRBV3-1 (or the pseudogene TRBV3-2) and TRBJ2-1; the D is unclear. Germline CDR1 is LGHDT and CDR2 is YNNKEL (reference sequence). The CDR3 spans 15 residues. Trimming removed 1 base at V and 1 base at J, with 8 bases between. The CDR3 sequence is CASSQGAVSYNEQFF. The CDR3 DNA reads TGTGCCAGCAGCCAAGGGGCAGTGTCCTACAATGAGCAGTTCTTC.

The chain has TRBV7-8 and TRBJ1-3; 7 nucleotides agree with TRBD1. Germline values: CDR1 SGHVS, CDR2 FQNEAQ. There are 15 residues in the CDR3. Trimming removed 4 bases from V and 4 bases from J; junction bases left unmatched: 7. The DNA for the CDR3 is TGTGCCAGCAGCTCGAACCGGGACAGAGGAAACACCATATATTTT. It yields the protein CASSSNRDRGNTIYF.

This chain joins TRBV29-1 and TRBJ1-5; 7 nucleotides agree with TRBD1. Germline CDR1 and CDR2: SQVTM and ANQGSEA. The CDR3 sequence is 13 residues long. V was pared by 5 bases and J by 3 bases, with 4 bases of the junction left unmatched. The CDR3 region has the DNA TGCAGCGTTCTTGACAGGGACAATCAGCCCCAGCATTTT. Translated: CSVLDRDNQPQHF.

The rearrangement uses TRBV5-1 and TRBJ1-3; D gene unclear. This CDR3 region has 13 residues. Germline loops: CDR1 SGHRS, CDR2 YFSETQ. V was cut by 0 bases and J by 6 bases, with 7 bases left in between. CDR3 DNA: TGCGCCAGCAGCTTGGGGCACCAAAACACCATATATTTT. It encodes CASSLGHQNTIYF.

The chain employs TRBV11-2 and TRBJ1-2, with a weak D call TRBD1 (5 bases). CDR3 length: 15 residues. Trimming cost V 0 bases and J 4 bases, with 12 bases left between them. Germline V CDR1 and CDR2: SGHAT, FQNNGV. CDR3 bases: TGTGCCAGCAGCTTAGATGAGGGGCGCGTCTATGGCTACACCTTC. Translated, it gives CASSLDEGRVYGYTF.

V is TRBV5-1 and J is TRBJ2-7, with unresolved D. This CDR3 region has 13 residues. V was clipped by 4 bases and J by 7 bases, with 15 bases between them. Germline loops: CDR1 SGHRS, CDR2 YFSETQ. CDR3 in amino acids: CASSVRADQEQYF. The CDR3 DNA reads TGCGCCAGCAGCGTCCGGGCCGATCAGGAGCAGTACTTC.

V is TRBV9 and J is TRBJ1-6; D gene uncertain. Germline lookup yields CDR1 SGDLS and CDR2 YYNGEE. Trimming cost V 4 bases and J 9 bases, with 17 bases left between them. The CDR3 consists of 15 residues. CDR3 loop: CASSPQMSGGSPLHF. CDR3 bases: TGTGCCAGCAGCCCCCAGATGTCAGGAGGTTCACCCCTCCACTTT.

The V gene is TRBV19, the J gene TRBJ1-3; D is unresolved. This CDR3 is built from 13 residues. V was pared by 4 bases and J by 4 bases, with 8 bases between. Germline V CDR1 and CDR2: LNHDA, SQIVND (reference sequence). The CDR3 here is CASSTREGNTIYF. CDR3 sequence (DNA): TGTGCCAGTAGTACTCGTGAGGGAAACACCATATATTTT.

V usage is TRBV5-1 and J usage is TRBJ1-5; unclear D gene. Germline assignment: CDR1 SGHRS and CDR2 YFSETQ. Between the trimmed V and J ends, which lost 1 base and 4 bases, there was a span of 9 bases. The CDR3 extends over 14 amino acids. CDR3 protein: CASSLSGLNQPQHF. The CDR3 DNA reads TGCGCCAGCAGCTTGTCCGGACTTAATCAGCCCCAGCATTTT.

The V call is TRBV2, the J call TRBJ2-3, with D unresolved. Germline V gene data show CDR1 as SNHLY and CDR2 as FYNNEI. This CDR3 contains 11 residues. The V end was cut by 4 bases, the J end by 6 bases, with 5 bases between. The CDR3 sequence: CASSVSDTQYF. The CDR3 coding sequence is TGTGCCAGCAGTGTCTCGGATACGCAGTATTTT.

The rearrangement links TRBV3-1 (or the pseudogene TRBV3-2) to TRBJ2-4; TRBD1 might be the D (5 bases). Germline V lookup: CDR1 LGHDT, CDR2 YNNKEL (reference sequence). The germline V and J ends were trimmed by 8 bases and 7 bases, with 9 bases remaining between them. The CDR3 covers 11 residues. Written as DNA, the CDR3 is TGTGCCAGCGGGGCAGGGAACATTCAGTACTTC. This encodes CASGAGNIQYF.

The V call is TRBV3-1 (or the pseudogene TRBV3-2), the J call TRBJ2-7; no reliable D call. The V gene's germline CDR1 is LGHDT and CDR2 YNNKEL (reference sequence). The V end was cut by 1 base, the J end by 2 bases, with 6 bases between. CDR3 length equals 13 residues. The DNA for the CDR3 is TGTGCCAGCAGCCAAGGGGTCCCCTACGAGCAGTACTTC. Its translation is CASSQGVPYEQYF.

This chain uses TRBV5-6 with TRBJ1-6; a possible D gene is TRBD1 (6 bases). From germline, CDR1 is SGHDT and CDR2 YYEEEE. This CDR3 is 15 amino acids long. Trimming left V 1 base short and J 9 bases short, with 14 bases between. CDR3 sequence: CASSLRRGASSPLHF. For the CDR3, the DNA is TGTGCCAGCAGCTTGCGTCGGGGGGCTAGTTCACCCCTCCACTTT. The complete variable domain, with remaining parts taken from reference TRBV5-6 and TRBJ1-6, reads DAGVTQSPTHLIKTRGQQVTLRCSPKSGHDTVSWYQQALGQGPQFIFQYYEEEERQRGNFPDRFSGHQFPNYSSELNVNALLLGDSALYLCASSLRRGASSPLHFGNGTRLTVT.

The rearrangement links TRBV7-8 to TRBJ1-2, with D unclear. Germline V lookup: CDR1 SGHVS, CDR2 FQNEAQ. Trimming took 5 bases from V and 4 from J, leaving 20 bases between them. CDR3 length equals 16 residues. The DNA of the CDR3 is TGTGCCAGCAGCCCCCGTGGAGGCCGGCAAGGCTATGGCTACACCTTC. Translating it yields CASSPRGGRQGYGYTF.

The rearrangement links TRBV10-3 to TRBJ2-2; 9 nucleotides align to TRBD1. Germline CDR1 and CDR2: ENHRY and SYGVKD. J gave up 6 bases and V 10 bases, and 6 bases lay outside the gene matches. The CDR3 consists of 13 residues. CDR3 protein: CATDRGESGELFF. The CDR3 DNA reads as TGTGCCACGGACAGGGGAGAGTCCGGGGAGCTGTTTTTT.

V gene TRBV6-5 combines with J gene TRBJ1-5, with D maybe TRBD1 (6 bases). The CDR3 totals 13 residues. Germline V gene sequence: CDR1 MNHEY, CDR2 SVGAGI. Trimming shortened V by 11 bases and J by 3 bases, and 14 bases separated the two germline ends. As DNA, the CDR3 is TGTGCCGTACCAGGGGCCCCCAATCAGCCCCAGCATTTT. This sequence encodes CAVPGAPNQPQHF.

This rearrangement joins TRBV7-2 to TRBJ1-2, with D maybe TRBD1 (6 bases). This CDR3 is built from 13 residues. V lost 3 bases and J lost 6, with 11 bases in between. Germline lookup yields CDR1 SGHTA and CDR2 FQGNSA. The CDR3 DNA reads TGTGCCAGCAGCTTCGGACAGCTAGATGGCTACACCTTC. It codes for CASSFGQLDGYTF. The full variable domain, with the rest looked up from reference TRBV7-2 and TRBJ1-2, is GAGVSQSPSNKVTEKGKDVELRCDPISGHTALYWYRQSLGQGLEFLIYFQGNSAPDKSGLPSDRFSAERTGGSVSTLTIQRTQQEDSAVYLCASSFGQLDGYTFGSGTRLTVV.

The CDR3 coding sequence is TGTGCCAGCAGGCCCTCGACAGGGGAAGAGACCCAGTACTTC. Its translation: CASRPSTGEETQYF. The chain recombines TRBV28 with TRBJ2-5, with 8 bases matching TRBD1. Germline values: CDR1 MDHEN, CDR2 SYDVKM. The CDR3 spans 14 residues. With V trimmed by 6 bases and J by 3 bases, 6 bases remained unmatched.

The chain recombines TRBV11-2 with TRBJ2-7; the D gene could be TRBD1 or TRBD2 (6 bases each). Trimming left V 2 bases short and J 0 bases short, with 14 bases between. The germline gives CDR1 SGHAT, CDR2 FQNNGV. The CDR3 spans 16 residues. CDR3 region: CASSLRGAGRSYEQYF. The CDR3 nucleotides read TGTGCCAGCAGCTTAAGGGGGGCGGGGCGCTCCTACGAGCAGTACTTC.

The CDR3 region has the DNA TGTGCCAGCAGTTTTAAACAGACACTGTTTTTT. Translating gives CASSFKQTLFF. The gene calls are TRBV28 and TRBJ1-4; no firm D call. CDR1 is MDHEN, CDR2 SYDVKM, per germline. The ends were cut back, 3 bases at V and 13 bases at J, with 9 bases in the middle. The length of the CDR3 is 11 residues.

The chain recombines TRBV12-2 with TRBJ2-2; the table names TRBD2, a call not compared with the DNA. TRBV12-2 is a pseudogene segment. The CDR3 runs to 14 residues. The CDR3 region is CASRLVVSPGELFF. Written as DNA, the CDR3 is TGTGCAAGTCGCTTAGTTGTTAGCCCCGGGGAGCTGTTTTTT.

For the CDR3, the DNA is TGTGCCAGCAGCACCGTGGGCGGTCCGGGCAACACCGGGGAGCTGTTTTTT. Protein: CASSTVGGPGNTGELFF. The chain carries TRBV7-3 and TRBJ2-2; D unclear. CDR1 is SGHTA, CDR2 FQGTGA, per germline. Trimming shortened V by 5 bases and J by 2 bases, and 18 bases separated the two germline ends. This CDR3 has 17 residues.

The chain couples TRBV6-5 to TRBJ1-3; no clear D. The CDR3 is 16 residues long. The germline V gene has CDR1 MNHEY and CDR2 SVGAGI. Trimming left V 0 bases short and J 0 bases short, with 9 bases between. This chain's CDR3 is CASSYSTGSSGNTIYF. CDR3 DNA: TGTGCCAGCAGTTACTCGACGGGGAGCTCTGGAAACACCATATATTTT.

This chain joins TRBV28 and TRBJ1-1; D possibly corresponds to TRBD1 (5 bases). Trimming pared 10 bases from V and 4 bases from J, leaving 22 bases between. The CDR3 loop spans 15 amino acids. Per germline, CDR1 MDHEN and CDR2 SYDVKM. The CDR3 spells CANYLYTGGSTEAFF. In DNA, the CDR3 is TGTGCCAACTACCTCTATACCGGGGGGAGCACTGAAGCTTTCTTT.

The chain is built from TRBV28 and TRBJ2-1, with 12 bases aligning to TRBD2. The J segment lost 0 bases and the V segment lost 0 bases, leaving 12 bases of the junction unmatched. The CDR3 extends over 21 amino acids. CDR1 MDHEN and CDR2 SYDVKM come from the germline V gene. The CDR3 sequence: CASSLWTGRLAGGSSYNEQFF. The CDR3 DNA follows: TGTGCCAGCAGTTTATGGACGGGTCGGCTAGCGGGAGGGAGCTCCTACAATGAGCAGTTCTTC.

The table lists this clone with a count of one. J is TRBJ1-5 and V is TRBV7-8, with D perhaps TRBD1 (5 bases). Germline assignment: CDR1 SGHVS and CDR2 FQNEAQ. With 3 bases removed from V and 6 bases from J, the gap between germline ends came to 12 bases. The CDR3 is made up of 14 amino acids. CDR3 in DNA: TGTGCCAGCAGCTTTGTCCAGGGAGGTCAGCCCCAGCATTTT. Amino acids: CASSFVQGGQPQHF.